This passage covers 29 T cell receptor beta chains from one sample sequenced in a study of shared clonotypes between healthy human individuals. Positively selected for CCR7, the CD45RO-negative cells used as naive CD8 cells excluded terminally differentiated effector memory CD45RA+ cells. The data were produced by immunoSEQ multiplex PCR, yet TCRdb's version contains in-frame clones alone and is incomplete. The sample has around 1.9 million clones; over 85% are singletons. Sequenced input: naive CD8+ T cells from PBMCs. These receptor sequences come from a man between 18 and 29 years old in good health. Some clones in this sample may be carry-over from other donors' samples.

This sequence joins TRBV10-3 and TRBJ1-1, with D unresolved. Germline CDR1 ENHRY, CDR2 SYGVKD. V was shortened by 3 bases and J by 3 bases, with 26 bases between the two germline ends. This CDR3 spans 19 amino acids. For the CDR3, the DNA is TGTGCCATCAGTGATTCGTCCCGAAAAATTGGGAGTGGGGACACTGAAGCTTTCTTT. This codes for CAISDSSRKIGSGDTEAFF.

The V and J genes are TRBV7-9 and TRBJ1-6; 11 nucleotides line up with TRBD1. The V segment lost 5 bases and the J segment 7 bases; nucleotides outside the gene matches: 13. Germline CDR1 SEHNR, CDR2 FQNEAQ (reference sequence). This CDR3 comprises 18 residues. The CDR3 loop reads CASSPHFGGQGVNSPLHF. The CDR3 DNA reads TGTGCCAGCAGCCCACATTTCGGGGGACAGGGGGTCAATTCACCCCTCCACTTT.

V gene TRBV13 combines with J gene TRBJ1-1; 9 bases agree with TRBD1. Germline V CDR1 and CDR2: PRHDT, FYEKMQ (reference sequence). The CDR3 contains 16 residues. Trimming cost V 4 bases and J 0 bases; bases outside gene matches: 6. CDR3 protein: CASSSTQGALNTEAFF. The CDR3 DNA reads TGTGCCAGCAGCTCTACACAGGGGGCCTTGAACACTGAAGCTTTCTTT. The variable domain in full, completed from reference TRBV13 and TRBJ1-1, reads AAGVIQSPRHLIKEKRETATLKCYPIPRHDTVYWYQQGPGQDPQFLISFYEKMQSDKGSIPDRFSAQQFSDYHSELNMSSLELGDSALYFCASSSTQGALNTEAFFGQGTRLTVV.

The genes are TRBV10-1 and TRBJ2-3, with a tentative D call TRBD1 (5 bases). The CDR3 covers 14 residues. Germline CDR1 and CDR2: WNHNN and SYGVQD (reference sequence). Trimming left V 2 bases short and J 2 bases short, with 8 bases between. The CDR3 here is CASSERGYTDTQYF. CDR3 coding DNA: TGCGCCAGCAGTGAGAGGGGCTACACAGATACGCAGTATTTT.

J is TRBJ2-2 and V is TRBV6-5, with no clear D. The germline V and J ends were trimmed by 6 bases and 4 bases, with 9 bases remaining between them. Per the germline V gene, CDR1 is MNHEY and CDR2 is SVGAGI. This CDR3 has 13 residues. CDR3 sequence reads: CASRNDLTGELFF. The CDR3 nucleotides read TGTGCCAGCAGGAACGACCTCACCGGGGAGCTGTTTTTT.

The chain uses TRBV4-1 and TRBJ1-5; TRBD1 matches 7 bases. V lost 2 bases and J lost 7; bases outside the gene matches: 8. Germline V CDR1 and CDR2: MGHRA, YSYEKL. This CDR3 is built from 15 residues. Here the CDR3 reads CASSQRGGRGQPQHF. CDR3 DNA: TGCGCCAGCAGCCAAAGGGGGGGCAGGGGGCAGCCCCAGCATTTT.

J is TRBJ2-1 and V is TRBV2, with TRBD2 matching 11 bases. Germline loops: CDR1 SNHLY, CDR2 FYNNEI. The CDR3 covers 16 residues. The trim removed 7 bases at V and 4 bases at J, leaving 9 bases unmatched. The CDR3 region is CASKQASSGRYNEQFF. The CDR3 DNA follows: TGTGCCAGCAAACAAGCCTCTAGCGGGAGGTACAATGAGCAGTTCTTC. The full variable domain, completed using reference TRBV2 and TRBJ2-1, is EPEVTQTPSHQVTQMGQEVILRCVPISNHLYFYWYRQILGQKVEFLVSFYNNEISEKSEIFDDQFSVERPDGSNFTLKIRSTKLEDSAMYFCASKQASSGRYNEQFFGPGTRLTVL.

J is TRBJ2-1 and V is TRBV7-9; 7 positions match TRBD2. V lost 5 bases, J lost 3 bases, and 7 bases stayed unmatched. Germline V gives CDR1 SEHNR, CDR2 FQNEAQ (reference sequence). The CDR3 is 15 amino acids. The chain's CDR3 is CASSRSSGVYNEQFF. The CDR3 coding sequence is TGTGCCAGCAGCCGTTCTAGCGGCGTCTACAATGAGCAGTTCTTC.

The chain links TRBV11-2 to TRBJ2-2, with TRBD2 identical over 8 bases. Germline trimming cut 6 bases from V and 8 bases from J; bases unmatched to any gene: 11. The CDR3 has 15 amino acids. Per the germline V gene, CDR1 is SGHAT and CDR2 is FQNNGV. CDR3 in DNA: TGTGCCAGCAGAAGTCCGGGACTAGAAGGAGGGGAGCTGTTTTTT. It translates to CASRSPGLEGGELFF.

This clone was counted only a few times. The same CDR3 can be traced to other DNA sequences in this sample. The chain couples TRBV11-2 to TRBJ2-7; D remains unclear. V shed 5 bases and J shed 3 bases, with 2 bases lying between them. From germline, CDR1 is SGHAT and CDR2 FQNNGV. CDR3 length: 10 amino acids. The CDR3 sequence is CASSNYEQYF. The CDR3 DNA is TGTGCCAGCAGCAACTACGAGCAGTACTTC.

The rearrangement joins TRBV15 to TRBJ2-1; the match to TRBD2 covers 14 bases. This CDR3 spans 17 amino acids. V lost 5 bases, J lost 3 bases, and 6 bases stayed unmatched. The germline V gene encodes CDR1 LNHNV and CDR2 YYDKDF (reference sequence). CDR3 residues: CATSRGLAGGNYNEQFF. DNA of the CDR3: TGTGCCACCAGCCGCGGACTAGCGGGAGGAAACTACAATGAGCAGTTCTTC.

The CDR3 region is CASSYHRPNTGELFF. In nucleotides, the CDR3 is TGTGCCAGCAGTTACCACCGACCGAACACCGGGGAGCTGTTTTTT. This rearrangement joins TRBV6-5 to TRBJ2-2; D remains unclear. The V end was cut by 2 bases, the J end by 0 bases, with 7 bases between. CDR3 length equals 15 residues. Per germline, CDR1 MNHEY and CDR2 SVGAGI.

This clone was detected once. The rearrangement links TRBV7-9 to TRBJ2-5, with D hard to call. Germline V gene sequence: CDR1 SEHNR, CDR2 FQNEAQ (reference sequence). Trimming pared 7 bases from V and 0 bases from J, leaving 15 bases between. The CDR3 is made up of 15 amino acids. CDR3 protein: CASIESARNQETQYF. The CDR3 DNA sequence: TGTGCCAGCATAGAAAGCGCACGCAACCAAGAGACCCAGTACTTC.

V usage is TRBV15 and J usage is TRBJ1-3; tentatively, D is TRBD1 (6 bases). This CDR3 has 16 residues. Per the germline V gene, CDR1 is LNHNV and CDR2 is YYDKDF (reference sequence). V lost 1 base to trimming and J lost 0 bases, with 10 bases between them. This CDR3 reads CATSRGGGHSGNTIYF. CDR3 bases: TGTGCCACCAGCAGAGGAGGGGGTCACTCTGGAAACACCATATATTTT. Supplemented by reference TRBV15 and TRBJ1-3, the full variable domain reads DAMVIQNPRYQVTQFGKPVTLSCSQTLNHNVMYWYQQKSSQAPKLLFHYYDKDFNNEADTPDNFQSRRPNTSFCFLDIRSPGLGDTAMYLCATSRGGGHSGNTIYFGEGSWLTVV.

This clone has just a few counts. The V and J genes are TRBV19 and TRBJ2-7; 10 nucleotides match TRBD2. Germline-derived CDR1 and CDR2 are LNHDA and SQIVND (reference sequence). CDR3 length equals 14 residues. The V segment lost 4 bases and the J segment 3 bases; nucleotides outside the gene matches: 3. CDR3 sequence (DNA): TGTGCCAGTAGTAAGGGACTAGCGCACTACGAGCAGTACTTC. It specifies CASSKGLAHYEQYF.

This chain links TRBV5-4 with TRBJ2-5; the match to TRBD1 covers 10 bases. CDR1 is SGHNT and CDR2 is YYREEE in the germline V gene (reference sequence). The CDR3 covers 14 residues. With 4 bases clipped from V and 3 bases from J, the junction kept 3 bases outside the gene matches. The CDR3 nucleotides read TGTGCCAGCAGCGGGACAGGGGCCGAAGAGACCCAGTACTTC. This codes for CASSGTGAEETQYF.

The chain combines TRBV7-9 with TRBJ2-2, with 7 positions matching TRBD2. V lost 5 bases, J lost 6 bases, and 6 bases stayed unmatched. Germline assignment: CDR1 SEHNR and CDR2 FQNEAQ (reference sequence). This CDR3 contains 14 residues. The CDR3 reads CASSPAGFAGELFF. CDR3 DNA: TGTGCCAGCAGCCCAGCGGGATTTGCCGGGGAGCTGTTTTTT.

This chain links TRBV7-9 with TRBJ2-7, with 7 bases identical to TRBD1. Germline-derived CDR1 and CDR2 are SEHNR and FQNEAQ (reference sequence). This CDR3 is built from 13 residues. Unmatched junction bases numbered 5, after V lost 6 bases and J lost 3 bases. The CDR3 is CASRRDSHYEQYF. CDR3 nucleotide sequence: TGTGCCAGCAGACGGGACAGTCACTACGAGCAGTACTTC.

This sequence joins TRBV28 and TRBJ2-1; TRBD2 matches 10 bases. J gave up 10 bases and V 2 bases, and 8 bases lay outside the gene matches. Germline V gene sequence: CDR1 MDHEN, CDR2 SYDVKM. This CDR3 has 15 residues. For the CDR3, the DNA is TGTGCCAGCAGTTTAGGGCTAGCGGGAGTTTGGGAGCAGTTCTTC. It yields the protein CASSLGLAGVWEQFF.

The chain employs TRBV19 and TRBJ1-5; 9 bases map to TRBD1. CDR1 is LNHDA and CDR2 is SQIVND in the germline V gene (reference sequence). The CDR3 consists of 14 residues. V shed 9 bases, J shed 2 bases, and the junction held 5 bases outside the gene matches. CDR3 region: CASMDRGGNQPQHF. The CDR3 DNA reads TGTGCCAGCATGGACAGGGGAGGCAATCAGCCCCAGCATTTT.

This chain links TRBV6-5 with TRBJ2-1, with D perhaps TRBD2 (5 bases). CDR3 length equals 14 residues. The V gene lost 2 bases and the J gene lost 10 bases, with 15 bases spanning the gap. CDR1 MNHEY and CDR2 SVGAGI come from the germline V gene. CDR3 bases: TGTGCCAGCAGTTACACTAGGCAGAGAGGGGAGCAGTTCTTC. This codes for CASSYTRQRGEQFF.

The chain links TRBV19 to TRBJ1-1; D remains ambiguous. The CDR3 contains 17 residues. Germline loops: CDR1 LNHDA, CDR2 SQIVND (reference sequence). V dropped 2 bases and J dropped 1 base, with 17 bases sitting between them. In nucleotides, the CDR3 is TGTGCCAGTAGTATACAACCTTCCGGCAGGAGGAACACTGAAGCTTTCTTT. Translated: CASSIQPSGRRNTEAFF.

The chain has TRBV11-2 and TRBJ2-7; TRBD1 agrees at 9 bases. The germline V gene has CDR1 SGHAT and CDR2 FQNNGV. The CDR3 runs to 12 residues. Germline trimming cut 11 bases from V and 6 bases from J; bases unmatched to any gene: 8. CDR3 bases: TGTGCCGGACAGGGGATAGAGGGCGAGCAGTACTTC. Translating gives CAGQGIEGEQYF.

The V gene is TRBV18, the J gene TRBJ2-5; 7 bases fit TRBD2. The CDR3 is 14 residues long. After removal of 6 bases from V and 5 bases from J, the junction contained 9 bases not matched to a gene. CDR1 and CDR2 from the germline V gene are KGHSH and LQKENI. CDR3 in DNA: TGTGCCAGCTCCGACGAGGGAGGGCCTGAGACCCAGTACTTC. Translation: CASSDEGGPETQYF. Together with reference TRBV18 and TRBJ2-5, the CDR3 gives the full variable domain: NAGVMQNPRHLVRRRGQEARLRCSPMKGHSHVYWYRQLPEEGLKFMVYLQKENIIDESGMPKERFSAEFPKEGPSILRIQQVVRGDSAAYFCASSDEGGPETQYFGPGTRLLVL.

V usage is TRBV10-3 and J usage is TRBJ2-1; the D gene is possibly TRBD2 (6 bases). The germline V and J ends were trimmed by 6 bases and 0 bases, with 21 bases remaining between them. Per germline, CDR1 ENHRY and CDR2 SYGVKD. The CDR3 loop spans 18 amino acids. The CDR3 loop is CAISQIGGTSYSYNEQFF. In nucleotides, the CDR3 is TGTGCCATCAGCCAGATAGGAGGGACTTCTTACTCCTACAATGAGCAGTTCTTC.

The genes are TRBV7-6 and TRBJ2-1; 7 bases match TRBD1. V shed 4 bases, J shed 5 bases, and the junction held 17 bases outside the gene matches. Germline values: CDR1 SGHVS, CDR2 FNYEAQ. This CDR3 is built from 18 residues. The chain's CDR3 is CASSSHMLDRVEDNEQFF. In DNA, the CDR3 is TGTGCCAGCAGCTCCCACATGCTCGACAGGGTCGAAGACAATGAGCAGTTCTTC.

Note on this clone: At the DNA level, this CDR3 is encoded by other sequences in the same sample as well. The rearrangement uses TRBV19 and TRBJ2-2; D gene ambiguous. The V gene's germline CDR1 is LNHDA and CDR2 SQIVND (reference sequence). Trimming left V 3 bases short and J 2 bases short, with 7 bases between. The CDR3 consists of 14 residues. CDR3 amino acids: CASSISGNTGELFF. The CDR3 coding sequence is TGTGCCAGTAGTATCTCCGGAAACACCGGGGAGCTGTTTTTT.

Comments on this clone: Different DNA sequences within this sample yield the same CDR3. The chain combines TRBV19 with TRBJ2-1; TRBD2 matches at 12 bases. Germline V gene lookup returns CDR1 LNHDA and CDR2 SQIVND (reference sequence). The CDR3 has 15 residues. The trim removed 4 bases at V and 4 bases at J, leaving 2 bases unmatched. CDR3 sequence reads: CASSTLAGGYNEQFF. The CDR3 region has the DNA TGTGCCAGTAGTACGCTAGCGGGAGGGTACAATGAGCAGTTCTTC. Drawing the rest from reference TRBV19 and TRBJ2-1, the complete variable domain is DGGITQSPKYLFRKEGQNVTLSCEQNLNHDAMYWYRQDPGQGLRLIYYSQIVNDFQKGDIAEGYSVSREKKESFPLTVTSAQKNPTAFYLCASSTLAGGYNEQFFGPGTRLTVL.

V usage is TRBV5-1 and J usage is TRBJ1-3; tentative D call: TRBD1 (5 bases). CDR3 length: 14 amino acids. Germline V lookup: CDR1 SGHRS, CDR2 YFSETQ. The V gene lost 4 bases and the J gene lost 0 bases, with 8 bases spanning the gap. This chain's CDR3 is CASSPDISGNTIYF. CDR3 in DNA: TGCGCCAGCAGCCCGGACATCTCTGGAAACACCATATATTTT.